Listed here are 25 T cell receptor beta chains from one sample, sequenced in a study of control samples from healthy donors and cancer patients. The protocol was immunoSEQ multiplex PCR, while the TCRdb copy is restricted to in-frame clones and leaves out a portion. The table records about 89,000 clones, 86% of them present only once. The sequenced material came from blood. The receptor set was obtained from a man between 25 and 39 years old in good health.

CDR3 nucleotides: TGTGCCAGCAGCTTGAGGTCGGGACAGGAGGCCGGGGAGCTGTTTTTT. Its translation is CASSLRSGQEAGELFF. The chain couples TRBV7-9 to TRBJ2-2, with 8 bases fitting TRBD1. Germline V gene sequence: CDR1 SEHNR, CDR2 FQNEAQ (reference sequence). With 3 bases clipped from V and 6 bases from J, the junction kept 9 bases outside the gene matches. The length of the CDR3 is 16 residues.

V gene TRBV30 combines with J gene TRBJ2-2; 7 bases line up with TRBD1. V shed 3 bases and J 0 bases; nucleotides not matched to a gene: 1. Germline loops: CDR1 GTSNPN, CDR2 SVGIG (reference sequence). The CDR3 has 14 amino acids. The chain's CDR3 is CAWRGTANTGELFF. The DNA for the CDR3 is TGTGCCTGGAGGGGGACAGCGAACACCGGGGAGCTGTTTTTT.

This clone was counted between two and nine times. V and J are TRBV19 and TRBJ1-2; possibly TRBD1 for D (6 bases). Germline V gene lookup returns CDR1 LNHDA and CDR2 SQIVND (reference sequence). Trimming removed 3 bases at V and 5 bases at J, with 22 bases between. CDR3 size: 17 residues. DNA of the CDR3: TGTGCCAGTAGTATCGGCCCTTTTGGGGGCGTCCAATATGGCTACACCTTC. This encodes CASSIGPFGGVQYGYTF.

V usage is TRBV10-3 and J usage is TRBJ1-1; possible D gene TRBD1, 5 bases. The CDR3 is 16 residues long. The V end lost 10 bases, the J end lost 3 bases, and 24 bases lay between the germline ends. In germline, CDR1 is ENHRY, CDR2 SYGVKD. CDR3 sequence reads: CATAGTGTLGDTEAFF. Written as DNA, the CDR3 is TGTGCCACCGCCGGGACGGGGACGCTCGGTGACACTGAAGCTTTCTTT.

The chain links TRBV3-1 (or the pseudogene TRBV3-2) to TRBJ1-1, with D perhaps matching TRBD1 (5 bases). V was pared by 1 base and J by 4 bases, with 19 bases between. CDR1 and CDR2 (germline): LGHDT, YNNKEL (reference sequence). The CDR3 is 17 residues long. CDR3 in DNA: TGTGCCAGCAGCCAAGCGGACCGCGGAGGGAGGGGCACTGAAGCTTTCTTT. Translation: CASSQADRGGRGTEAFF.

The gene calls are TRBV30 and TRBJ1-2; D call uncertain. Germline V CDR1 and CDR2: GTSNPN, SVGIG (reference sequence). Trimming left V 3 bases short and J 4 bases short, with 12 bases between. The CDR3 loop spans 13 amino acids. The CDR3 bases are TGTGCCTGGAGCACGGGGAAGACCTATGGCTACACCTTC. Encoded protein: CAWSTGKTYGYTF.

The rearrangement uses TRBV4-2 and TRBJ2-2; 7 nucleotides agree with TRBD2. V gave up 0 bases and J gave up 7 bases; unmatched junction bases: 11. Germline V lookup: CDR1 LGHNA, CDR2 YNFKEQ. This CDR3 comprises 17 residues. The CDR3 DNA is TGTGCCAGCAGCCAAGATCTGCCTAGCGGTTGGGGCGGGGAGCTGTTTTTT. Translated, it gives CASSQDLPSGWGGELFF.

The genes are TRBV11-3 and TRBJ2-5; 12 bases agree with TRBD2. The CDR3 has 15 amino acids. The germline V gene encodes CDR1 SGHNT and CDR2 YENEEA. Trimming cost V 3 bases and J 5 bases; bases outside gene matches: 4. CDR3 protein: CASSLTSGGTETQYF. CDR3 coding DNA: TGTGCCAGCAGCTTGACTAGCGGGGGCACGGAGACCCAGTACTTC.

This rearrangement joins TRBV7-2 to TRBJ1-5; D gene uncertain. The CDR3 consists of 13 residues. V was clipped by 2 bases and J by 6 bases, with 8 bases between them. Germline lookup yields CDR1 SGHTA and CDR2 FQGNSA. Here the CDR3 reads CASSLQTRQPQHF. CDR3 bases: TGTGCCAGCAGCTTACAAACGCGTCAGCCCCAGCATTTT.

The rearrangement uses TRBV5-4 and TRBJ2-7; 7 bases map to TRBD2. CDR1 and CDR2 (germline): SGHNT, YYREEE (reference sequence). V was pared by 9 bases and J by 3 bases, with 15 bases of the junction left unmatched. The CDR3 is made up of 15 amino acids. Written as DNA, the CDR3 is TGTGCCACCACCCTGGCGGGGAGGGAAAACTACGAGCAGTACTTC. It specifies CATTLAGRENYEQYF. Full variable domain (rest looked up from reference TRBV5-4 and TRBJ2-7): ETGVTQSPTHLIKTRGQQVTLRCSSQSGHNTVSWYQQALGQGPQFIFQYYREEENGRGNFPPRFSGLQFPNYSSELNVNALELDDSALYLCATTLAGRENYEQYFGPGTRLTVT.

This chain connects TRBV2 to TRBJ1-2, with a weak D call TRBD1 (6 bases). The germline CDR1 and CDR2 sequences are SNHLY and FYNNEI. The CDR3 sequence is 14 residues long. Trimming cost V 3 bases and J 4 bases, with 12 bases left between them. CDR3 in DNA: TGTGCCAGCAGTGAGACGGGACAACTCTATGGCTACACCTTC. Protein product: CASSETGQLYGYTF.

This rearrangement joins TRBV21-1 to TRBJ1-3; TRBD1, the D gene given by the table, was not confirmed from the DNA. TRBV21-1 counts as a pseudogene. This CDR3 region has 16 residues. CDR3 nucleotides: TGTGCCAGCAGCAAAAAAGGAACAGGGCGGAGAAACACCATATATTTT. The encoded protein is CASSKKGTGRRNTIYF.

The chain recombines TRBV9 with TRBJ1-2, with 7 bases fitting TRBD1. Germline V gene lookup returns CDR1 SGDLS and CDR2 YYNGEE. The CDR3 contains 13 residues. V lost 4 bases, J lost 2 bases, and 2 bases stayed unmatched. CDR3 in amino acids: CASSLGQNYGYTF. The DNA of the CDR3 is TGTGCCAGCAGCCTGGGACAGAACTATGGCTACACCTTC.

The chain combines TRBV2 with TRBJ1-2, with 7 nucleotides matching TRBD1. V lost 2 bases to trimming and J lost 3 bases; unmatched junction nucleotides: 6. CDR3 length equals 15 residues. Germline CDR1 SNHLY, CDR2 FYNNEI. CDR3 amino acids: CASSEWFQGDYGYTF. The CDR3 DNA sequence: TGTGCCAGCAGTGAATGGTTCCAGGGGGACTATGGCTACACCTTC.

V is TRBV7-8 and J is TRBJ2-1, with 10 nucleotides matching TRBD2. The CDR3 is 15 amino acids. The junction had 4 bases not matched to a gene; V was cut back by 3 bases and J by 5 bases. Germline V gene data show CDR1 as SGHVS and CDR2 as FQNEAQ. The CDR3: CASSFSGGADNEQFF. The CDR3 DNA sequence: TGTGCCAGCAGCTTCAGCGGGGGGGCCGACAATGAGCAGTTCTTC.

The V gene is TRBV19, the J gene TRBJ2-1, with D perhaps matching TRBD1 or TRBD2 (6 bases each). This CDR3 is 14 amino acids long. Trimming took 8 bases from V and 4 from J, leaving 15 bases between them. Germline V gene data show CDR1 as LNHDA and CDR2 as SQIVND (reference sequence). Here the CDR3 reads CASATRGPYNEQFF. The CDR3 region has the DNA TGTGCCAGTGCTACCCGGGGGCCGTACAATGAGCAGTTCTTC.

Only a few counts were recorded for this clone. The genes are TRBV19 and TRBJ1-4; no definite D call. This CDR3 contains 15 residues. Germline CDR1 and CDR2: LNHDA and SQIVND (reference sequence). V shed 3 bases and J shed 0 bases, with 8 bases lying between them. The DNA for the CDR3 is TGTGCCAGTAGTATCTCGGGTTCAACTAATGAAAAACTGTTTTTT. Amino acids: CASSISGSTNEKLFF.

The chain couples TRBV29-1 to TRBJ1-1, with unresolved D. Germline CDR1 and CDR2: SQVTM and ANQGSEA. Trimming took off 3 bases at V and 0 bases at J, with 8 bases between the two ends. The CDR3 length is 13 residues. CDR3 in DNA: TGCAGCGTTGATGGGCCAATGAACACTGAAGCTTTCTTT. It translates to CSVDGPMNTEAFF. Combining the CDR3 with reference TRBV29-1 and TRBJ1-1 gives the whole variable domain SAVISQKPSRDICQRGTSLTIQCQVDSQVTMMFWYRQQPGQSLTLIATANQGSEATYESGFVIDKFPISRPNLTFSTLTVSNMSPEDSSIYLCSVDGPMNTEAFFGQGTRLTVV.

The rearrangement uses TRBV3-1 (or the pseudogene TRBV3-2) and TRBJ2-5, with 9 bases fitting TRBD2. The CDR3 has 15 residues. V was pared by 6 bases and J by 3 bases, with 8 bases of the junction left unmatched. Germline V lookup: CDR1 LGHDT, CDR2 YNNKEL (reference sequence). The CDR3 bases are TGTGCCAGCAGTTTGCGGTCTAGCGGGGAAGAGACCCAGTACTTC. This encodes CASSLRSSGEETQYF.

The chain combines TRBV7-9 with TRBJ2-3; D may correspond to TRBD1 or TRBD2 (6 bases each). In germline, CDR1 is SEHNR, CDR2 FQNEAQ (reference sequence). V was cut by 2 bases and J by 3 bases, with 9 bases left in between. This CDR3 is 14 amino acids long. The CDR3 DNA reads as TGTGCCAGCAGCTTACGGGGGCAAACAGATACGCAGTATTTT. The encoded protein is CASSLRGQTDTQYF.

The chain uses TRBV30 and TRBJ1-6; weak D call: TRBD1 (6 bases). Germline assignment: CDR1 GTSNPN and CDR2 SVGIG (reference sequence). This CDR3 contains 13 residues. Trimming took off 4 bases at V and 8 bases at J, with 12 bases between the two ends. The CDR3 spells CAWTGQQYSPLHF. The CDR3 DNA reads TGTGCCTGGACCGGACAGCAGTATTCACCCCTCCACTTT.

The CDR3 loop is CASCGASFFQPTGELFF. CDR3 sequence (DNA): TGTGCCAGCTGCGGTGCCAGCTTCTTTCAACCCACCGGGGAGCTGTTTTTT. V usage is TRBV2 and J usage is TRBJ2-2, with D hard to call. Germline loops: CDR1 SNHLY, CDR2 FYNNEI. V shed 8 bases and J shed 4 bases, with 23 bases lying between them. This CDR3 spans 17 amino acids.

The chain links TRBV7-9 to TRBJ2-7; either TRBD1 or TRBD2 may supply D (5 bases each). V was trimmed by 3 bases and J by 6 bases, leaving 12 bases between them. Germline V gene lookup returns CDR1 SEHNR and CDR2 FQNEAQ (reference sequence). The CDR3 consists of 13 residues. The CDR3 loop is CASSFGGSTEQYV. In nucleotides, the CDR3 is TGTGCCAGCAGCTTTGGGGGTAGTACCGAGCAGTACGTC.

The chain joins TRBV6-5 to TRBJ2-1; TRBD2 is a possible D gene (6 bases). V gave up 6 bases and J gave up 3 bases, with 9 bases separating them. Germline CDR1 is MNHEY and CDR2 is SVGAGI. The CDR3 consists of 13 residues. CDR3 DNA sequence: TGTGCCAGCAGCCCCGGGGGCTACAATGAGCAGTTCTTC. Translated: CASSPGGYNEQFF.

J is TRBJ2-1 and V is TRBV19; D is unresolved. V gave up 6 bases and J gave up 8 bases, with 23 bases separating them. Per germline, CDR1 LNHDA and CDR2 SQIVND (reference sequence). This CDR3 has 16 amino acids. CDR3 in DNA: TGTGCCAGTAGCCCTCCGAGAGTAGCTGCCGTCGATGAGCAGTTCTTC. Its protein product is CASSPPRVAAVDEQFF.